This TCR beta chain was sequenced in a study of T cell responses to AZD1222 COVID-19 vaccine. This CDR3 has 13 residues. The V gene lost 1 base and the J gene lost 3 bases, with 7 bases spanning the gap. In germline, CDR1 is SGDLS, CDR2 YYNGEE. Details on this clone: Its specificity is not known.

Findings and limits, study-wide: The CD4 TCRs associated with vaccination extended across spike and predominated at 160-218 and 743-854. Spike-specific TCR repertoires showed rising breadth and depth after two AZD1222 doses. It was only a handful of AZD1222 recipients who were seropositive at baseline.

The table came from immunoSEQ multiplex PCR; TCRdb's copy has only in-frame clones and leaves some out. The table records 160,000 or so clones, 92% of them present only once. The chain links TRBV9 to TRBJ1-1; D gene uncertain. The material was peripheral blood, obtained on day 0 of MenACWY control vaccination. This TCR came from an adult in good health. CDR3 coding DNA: TGTGCCAGCAGCGTACACAGCTACACTGAAGCTTTCTTT. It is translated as CASSVHSYTEAFF.